These 21 T cell receptor beta chains were all obtained from the same sample, sequenced in a study of blood T cell repertoires in COVID-19. Using immunoSEQ multiplex PCR, the repertoire was profiled, and TCRdb retains in-frame clones only, with some absent. The profile shows around 77,000 clones, 75% to 85% of them singletons. Source material: peripheral blood. Receptors were obtained from a man younger than 45 with COVID-19, enrolled during active disease.

The rearrangement uses TRBV19 and TRBJ2-1; D gene uncertain. Germline values: CDR1 LNHDA, CDR2 SQIVND (reference sequence). V was shortened by 3 bases and J by 0 bases, with 9 bases between the two germline ends. The CDR3 is 15 residues long. The CDR3 sequence is CASSIDSSSYNEQFF. In nucleotides, the CDR3 is TGTGCCAGTAGTATTGACTCGAGCTCCTACAATGAGCAGTTCTTC.

The chain carries TRBV21-1 and TRBJ2-7; no DNA check was done on the table's D call, TRBD2. TRBV21-1 is termed a pseudogene. CDR3 size: 16 residues. Here the CDR3 reads CASSKYTSGSFDEQYF. In DNA, the CDR3 is TGTGCCAGCAGTAAATACACTAGCGGGAGTTTCGACGAGCAGTACTTC.

The CDR3 reads CASSRLGRLAGDTQYF. The CDR3 coding sequence is TGTGCCAGCAGCCGCCTGGGCCGTTTAGCGGGAGATACGCAGTATTTT. The V call is TRBV9, the J call TRBJ2-3; 7 bases line up with TRBD2. CDR3 size: 16 residues. Germline CDR1 SGDLS, CDR2 YYNGEE. J gave up 5 bases and V 4 bases, and 13 bases lay outside the gene matches.

The rearrangement joins TRBV28 to TRBJ2-3; 12 nucleotides align to TRBD2. Germline loops: CDR1 MDHEN, CDR2 SYDVKM. The V segment lost 6 bases and the J segment 7 bases; nucleotides outside the gene matches: 8. The CDR3 runs to 15 residues. The chain's CDR3 is CASSPEGLAGYTQYF. CDR3 DNA sequence: TGTGCCAGCAGCCCTGAGGGACTAGCGGGTTATACGCAGTATTTT.

This clone was seen only a few times. The rearrangement links TRBV14 to TRBJ1-4; D is uncertain. CDR3 size: 13 residues. V was pared by 4 bases and J by 7 bases, with 10 bases between. Germline loops: CDR1 SGHDN, CDR2 FVKESK. The CDR3 sequence: CASSRRQAEKLFF. CDR3 bases: TGTGCCAGCAGCCGTCGACAAGCTGAAAAACTGTTTTTT.

This clone has more than one count but fewer than ten. The chain recombines TRBV6-6 with TRBJ1-5; tentatively, D is TRBD1 (5 bases). CDR1 is MNHNY and CDR2 is SVGAGI in the germline V gene (reference sequence). CDR3 length: 13 residues. V was clipped by 6 bases and J by 4 bases, with 10 bases between them. The DNA for the CDR3 is TGTGCCAGCAGGGACACAGCGAATCAGCCCCAGCATTTT. Residues: CASRDTANQPQHF.

The chain carries TRBV15 and TRBJ1-1; D remains ambiguous. Germline assignment: CDR1 LNHNV and CDR2 YYDKDF (reference sequence). V gave up 1 base and J gave up 6 bases, with 9 bases separating them. This CDR3 is built from 13 residues. CDR3 DNA sequence: TGTGCCACCAGCAGAGCCCTATCGTCTGAAGCTTTCTTT. It translates to CATSRALSSEAFF.

Only a few counts were recorded for this clone. The chain has TRBV4-1 and TRBJ1-6; 9 bases map to TRBD1. V lost 1 base and J lost 5; bases outside the gene matches: 0. The CDR3 runs to 15 residues. Germline V gives CDR1 MGHRA, CDR2 YSYEKL. In DNA form, the CDR3 reads TGCGCCAGCAGCCAAGGGGACAGGGATAATTCACCCCTCCACTTT. This sequence encodes CASSQGDRDNSPLHF.

The V call is TRBV20-1, the J call TRBJ2-7; 9 bases align to TRBD1. CDR1 is DFQATT and CDR2 is SNEGSKA in the germline V gene (reference sequence). Trimming took 7 bases from V and 6 from J; bases not matched to a gene: 4. The CDR3 has 11 amino acids. In DNA form, the CDR3 reads TGCAGTGGGGAACAGGGGGCCGAGCAGTACTTC. The encoded protein is CSGEQGAEQYF.

The chain is built from TRBV30 and TRBJ1-2; 8 bases fit TRBD1. Germline CDR1 and CDR2: GTSNPN and SVGIG (reference sequence). V shed 7 bases, J shed 8 bases, and the junction held 12 bases outside the gene matches. This CDR3 has 13 amino acids. The CDR3 here is CAYSRQGAWGYTF. CDR3 coding DNA: TGTGCCTATTCCCGGCAGGGGGCTTGGGGCTACACCTTC.

With respect to this clone: One end of the junction does not line up with germline, which may come from a read error. V gene TRBV30 combines with J gene TRBJ1-4; D possibly corresponds to TRBD1 (6 bases). Germline V lookup: CDR1 GTSNPN, CDR2 SVGIG (reference sequence). The CDR3 totals 14 residues. The CDR3, as DNA: TGTGTCTGGAAGGGGGACATGCGAAATGAAAAACTGTTTTTT. Its translation: CVWKGDMRNEKLFF.

This clone has more than one count but fewer than ten. The chain couples TRBV9 to TRBJ1-2; the match to TRBD1 covers 12 bases. CDR1 is SGDLS, CDR2 YYNGEE, per germline. Trimming at V came to 7 bases and at J to 7 bases, leaving 5 bases not matched to a gene. This CDR3 spans 13 amino acids. DNA for the CDR3: TGTGCCAGCGCGGGACAGGGGGCATCTGGCTACACCTTC. It translates to CASAGQGASGYTF.

This clone was counted between two and nine times. This chain uses TRBV19 with TRBJ2-1; maybe TRBD1 (6 bases). Germline V CDR1 and CDR2: LNHDA, SQIVND (reference sequence). The CDR3 has 17 residues. V lost 0 bases and J lost 2, with 14 bases in between. CDR3 protein: CASSIDRRGKPYNEQFF. In DNA form, the CDR3 reads TGTGCCAGTAGTATAGATCGCAGGGGCAAACCCTACAATGAGCAGTTCTTC.

The chain has TRBV25-1 and TRBJ2-5, with TRBD2 as a possible D gene (6 bases). The CDR3 sequence is 11 residues long. The V end was cut by 6 bases, the J end by 9 bases, with 11 bases between. CDR1 MGHDK and CDR2 SYGVNS come from the germline V gene. The CDR3 loop reads CASSHGGAQYF. The CDR3 DNA reads as TGTGCCAGCAGCCACGGGGGAGCCCAGTACTTC.

CDR3 nucleotide sequence: TGTGCCAGCTCATTATACGGGACAGGGACCAGTACCCGGGGTGAAGCTTTCTTT. Translated: CASSLYGTGTSTRGEAFF. This sequence joins TRBV18 and TRBJ1-1; 9 bases line up with TRBD1. This CDR3 region has 18 residues. CDR1 KGHSH and CDR2 LQKENI come from the germline V gene. J was trimmed by 7 bases and V by 5 bases; bases with no gene match: 20.

The J gene is TRBJ1-5, the V gene TRBV30; 7 positions agree with TRBD1. This CDR3 has 13 residues. Germline V gene lookup returns CDR1 GTSNPN and CDR2 SVGIG (reference sequence). The CDR3 sequence: CAMDRFPNQPQHF. CDR3 DNA sequence: TGTGCTATGGACAGGTTCCCCAATCAGCCCCAGCATTTT. Full variable domain (rest looked up from reference TRBV30 and TRBJ1-5): SQTIHQWPATLVQPVGSPLSLECTVEGTSNPNLYWYRQAAGRGLQLLFYSVGIGQISSEVPQNLSASRPQDRQFILSSKKLLLSDSGFYLCAMDRFPNQPQHFGDGTRLSIL.

The chain employs TRBV28 and TRBJ2-3, with TRBD1 identical over 11 bases. Germline CDR1 is MDHEN and CDR2 is SYDVKM. There are 15 residues in the CDR3. Unmatched junction bases numbered 6, after V lost 5 bases and J lost 5 bases. CDR3 nucleotide sequence: TGTGCCAGCAGTGGGCGGGACAGGGGGGGAGATACGCAGTATTTT. Translated, it gives CASSGRDRGGDTQYF.

The gene calls are TRBV7-2 and TRBJ1-1; 9 bases map to TRBD1. This CDR3 spans 15 amino acids. CDR1 and CDR2 from the germline V gene are SGHTA and FQGNSA. J was trimmed by 1 base and V by 1 base; bases with no gene match: 1. The CDR3 region has the DNA TGTGCCAGCAGCTTAGTGACAGGGGGGAACACTGAAGCTTTCTTT. This codes for CASSLVTGGNTEAFF.

The V and J genes are TRBV29-1 and TRBJ2-7, with D tentatively TRBD2 (6 bases). The germline CDR1 and CDR2 sequences are SQVTM and ANQGSEA. Trimming shortened V by 4 bases and J by 6 bases, and 10 bases separated the two germline ends. This CDR3 region has 11 residues. In nucleotides, the CDR3 is TGCAGCGTTGGAGTGGGAGGCGAGCAGTACTTC. Translation gives CSVGVGGEQYF.

This chain joins TRBV28 and TRBJ2-7, with 10 positions matching TRBD1. Germline CDR1 is MDHEN and CDR2 is SYDVKM. This CDR3 comprises 15 residues. Trimming cost V 6 bases and J 3 bases; bases outside gene matches: 8. CDR3 sequence: CASRDSGTGDYEQYF. Here the CDR3 DNA reads TGTGCCAGCAGGGACTCCGGGACAGGGGACTACGAGCAGTACTTC.

The V gene is TRBV10-1, the J gene TRBJ2-7; D is perhaps TRBD1 (5 bases). The CDR3 extends over 16 amino acids. Germline lookup yields CDR1 WNHNN and CDR2 SYGVQD (reference sequence). V gave up 0 bases and J gave up 6 bases, with 18 bases separating them. CDR3 nucleotide sequence: TGCGCCAGCAGTGAGTCGATTTCGGCAGGGATGCCCGAGCAGTACTTC. This codes for CASSESISAGMPEQYF.